Listed here are 14 T cell receptor beta chains from one sample, sequenced in a study of blood T cell repertoires in COVID-19. Libraries were prepared by immunoSEQ multiplex PCR; TCRdb keeps only in-frame clonotypes and omits some of them. Here the sample spans 55,000 to 80,000 clones, approximately 89% being singletons. Sequenced sample: peripheral blood. Receptors originate from a man aged 50-59 years with active COVID-19.

This sequence joins TRBV2 and TRBJ1-2; 7 nucleotides align to TRBD1. Germline V gene lookup returns CDR1 SNHLY and CDR2 FYNNEI. CDR3 length: 13 amino acids. J gave up 7 bases and V 4 bases, and 6 bases lay outside the gene matches. CDR3 sequence (DNA): TGTGCCAGCAGTGGACAGGGCTTCCCTGGCTACACCTTC. Translated: CASSGQGFPGYTF.

The gene calls are TRBV3-1 (or the pseudogene TRBV3-2) and TRBJ1-1, with a possible D match to TRBD1 (6 bases). With 4 bases removed from V and 2 bases from J, the gap between germline ends came to 20 bases. Germline CDR1 LGHDT, CDR2 YNNKEL (reference sequence). This CDR3 contains 17 residues. Here the CDR3 DNA reads TGTGCCAGCAGCCCTAGATCACAAGGGACAATAAACACTGAAGCTTTCTTT. It encodes CASSPRSQGTINTEAFF.

This chain links TRBV10-3 with TRBJ2-3, with D maybe TRBD1 (6 bases). Germline-derived CDR1 and CDR2 are ENHRY and SYGVKD. Trimming shortened V by 2 bases and J by 0 bases, and 6 bases separated the two germline ends. The CDR3 has 14 residues. CDR3 in amino acids: CAISEDRSTDTQYF. Here the CDR3 DNA reads TGTGCCATCAGTGAGGACAGGAGCACAGATACGCAGTATTTT.

The chain links TRBV11-2 to TRBJ1-3; no firm D call. Between the trimmed V and J ends, which lost 5 bases and 2 bases, there was a span of 10 bases. The CDR3 totals 14 residues. Germline loops: CDR1 SGHAT, CDR2 FQNNGV. The CDR3 reads CASSPSVTGNTIYF. The CDR3 DNA sequence: TGTGCCAGCAGCCCGAGTGTTACTGGAAACACCATATATTTT.

This chain uses TRBV30 with TRBJ1-3, with D unclear. The CDR3 loop spans 14 amino acids. Germline V CDR1 and CDR2: GTSNPN, SVGIG (reference sequence). The V and J ends lost 0 bases and 5 bases respectively, with 11 bases between them. CDR3 amino acids: CAWSVFAGRNTIYF. CDR3 coding DNA: TGTGCCTGGAGTGTATTTGCAGGAAGAAACACCATATATTTT.

The chain joins TRBV5-4 to TRBJ2-7; D ambiguous. Between the trimmed V and J ends, which lost 0 bases and 0 bases, there was a span of 7 bases. From germline, CDR1 is SGHNT and CDR2 YYREEE (reference sequence). The CDR3 sequence is 14 residues long. In nucleotides, the CDR3 is TGTGCCAGCAGCTTGGGGCCAGACTCCTACGAGCAGTACTTC. This gives the protein CASSLGPDSYEQYF.

V is TRBV5-1 and J is TRBJ2-2; 11 positions agree with TRBD2. J gave up 8 bases and V 5 bases, and 14 bases lay outside the gene matches. The CDR3 is 17 amino acids. Germline values: CDR1 SGHRS, CDR2 YFSETQ. The CDR3 is CASRSSTSGGLKGELFF. The CDR3 DNA sequence: TGCGCCAGCAGATCCTCCACTAGCGGGGGTTTGAAAGGGGAGCTGTTTTTT.

This chain links TRBV7-3 with TRBJ2-1; possible D gene TRBD1, 6 bases. CDR1 SGHTA and CDR2 FQGTGA come from the germline V gene. CDR3 size: 14 residues. V was clipped by 1 base and J by 9 bases, with 13 bases between them. In DNA form, the CDR3 reads TGTGCCAGCAGCTTAAACGCAGGGGAAGGTGAGCAGTTCTTC. Protein sequence: CASSLNAGEGEQFF. Full variable domain (outside the CDR3, taken from reference TRBV7-3 and TRBJ2-1): GAGVSQTPSNKVTEKGKYVELRCDPISGHTALYWYRQSLGQGPEFLIYFQGTGAADDSGLPNDRFFAVRPEGSVSTLKIQRTERGDSAVYLCASSLNAGEGEQFFGPGTRLTVL.

The CDR3 nucleotides read TGCGCCAGCAGCCAAGTCACAGGGGGGGACGAGCAGTACTTC. This gives the protein CASSQVTGGDEQYF. This sequence joins TRBV4-1 and TRBJ2-7, with D possibly matching TRBD1 (8 bases). Per germline, CDR1 MGHRA and CDR2 YSYEKL. The CDR3 covers 14 residues. Trimming shortened V by 1 base and J by 5 bases, and 12 bases separated the two germline ends.

This chain links TRBV7-2 with TRBJ2-2; D is possibly TRBD1 (5 bases). The CDR3 length is 14 residues. Germline-derived CDR1 and CDR2 are SGHTA and FQGNSA. The V and J ends lost 3 bases and 0 bases respectively, with 5 bases between them. The CDR3 bases are TGTGCCAGCAGCTTGACAGCGAACACCGGGGAGCTGTTTTTT. Translation gives CASSLTANTGELFF.

The V gene is TRBV6-6, the J gene TRBJ2-3, with 7 bases fitting TRBD2. This CDR3 is built from 15 residues. After removal of 5 bases from V and 3 bases from J, the junction contained 8 bases not matched to a gene. The germline V gene has CDR1 MNHNY and CDR2 SVGAGI (reference sequence). The CDR3 sequence is CASSPIGGGTDTQYF. The CDR3 bases are TGTGCCAGCAGTCCCATTGGGGGGGGGACAGATACGCAGTATTTT.

The rearrangement uses TRBV6-5 and TRBJ1-1; maybe TRBD1 (5 bases). Germline V gene sequence: CDR1 MNHEY, CDR2 SVGAGI. The CDR3 is 12 amino acids. Trimming cost V 7 bases and J 9 bases, with 15 bases left between them. CDR3 loop: CASITGGEKAFF. The DNA for the CDR3 is TGTGCCAGCATCACAGGCGGGGAGAAAGCTTTCTTT.

The rearrangement links TRBV28 to TRBJ2-5, with D possibly TRBD2 on 5 matching bases. V lost 7 bases and J 10 bases, leaving 22 bases between the germline ends. CDR1 is MDHEN, CDR2 SYDVKM, per germline. CDR3 length equals 14 residues. DNA of the CDR3: TGTGCCAGCACTCCTCCTAGCCCGGCAATAGACCAGTACTTC. It codes for CASTPPSPAIDQYF.

The chain employs TRBV2 and TRBJ1-4, with 7 nucleotides matching TRBD1. Germline V gene data show CDR1 as SNHLY and CDR2 as FYNNEI. V gave up 4 bases and J gave up 0 bases; unmatched junction bases: 2. The length of the CDR3 is 15 residues. The CDR3 reads CASSGQGATNEKLFF. CDR3 DNA: TGTGCCAGCAGTGGACAGGGAGCAACTAATGAAAAACTGTTTTTT.